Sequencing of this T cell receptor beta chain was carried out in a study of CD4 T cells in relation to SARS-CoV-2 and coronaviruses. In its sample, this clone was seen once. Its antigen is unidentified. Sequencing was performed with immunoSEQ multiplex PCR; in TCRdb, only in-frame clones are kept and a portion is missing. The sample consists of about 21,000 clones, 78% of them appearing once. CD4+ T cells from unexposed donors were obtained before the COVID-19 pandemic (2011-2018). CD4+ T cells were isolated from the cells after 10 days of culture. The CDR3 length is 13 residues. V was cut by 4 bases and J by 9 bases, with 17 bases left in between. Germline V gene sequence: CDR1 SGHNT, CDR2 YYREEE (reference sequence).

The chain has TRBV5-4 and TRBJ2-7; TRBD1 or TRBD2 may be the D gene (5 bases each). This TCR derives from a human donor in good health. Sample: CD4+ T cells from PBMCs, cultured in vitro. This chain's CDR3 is CASSDRDLAGQYF. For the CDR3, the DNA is TGTGCCAGCAGCGACCGGGACCTTGCTGGGCAGTACTTC.